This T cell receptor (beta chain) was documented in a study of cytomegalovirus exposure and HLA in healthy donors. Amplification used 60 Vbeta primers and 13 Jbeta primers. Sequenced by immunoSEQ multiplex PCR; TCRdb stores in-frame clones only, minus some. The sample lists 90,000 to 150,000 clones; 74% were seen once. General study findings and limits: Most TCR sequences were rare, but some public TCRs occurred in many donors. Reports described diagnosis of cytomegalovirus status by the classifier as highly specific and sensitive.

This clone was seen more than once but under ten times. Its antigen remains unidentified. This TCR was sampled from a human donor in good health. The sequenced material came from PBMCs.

The CDR3 nucleotides are TGTGCCAGCAGCCCTCAGGGCGGGAGGGAAGAGACCCAGTACTTC. This codes for CASSPQGGREETQYF. The chain couples TRBV28 to TRBJ2-5, with TRBD2 matching 9 bases. Germline trimming cut 6 bases from V and 3 bases from J; bases unmatched to any gene: 8. CDR1 is MDHEN and CDR2 is SYDVKM in the germline V gene. CDR3 length equals 15 residues.